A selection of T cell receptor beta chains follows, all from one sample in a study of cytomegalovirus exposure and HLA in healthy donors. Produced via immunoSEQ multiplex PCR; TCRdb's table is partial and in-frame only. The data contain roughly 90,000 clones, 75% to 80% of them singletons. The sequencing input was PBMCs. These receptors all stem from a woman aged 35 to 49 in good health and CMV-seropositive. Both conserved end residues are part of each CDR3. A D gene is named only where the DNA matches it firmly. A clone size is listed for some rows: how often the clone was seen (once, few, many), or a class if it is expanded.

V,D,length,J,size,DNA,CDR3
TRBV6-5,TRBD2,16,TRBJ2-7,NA,TGTGCCAGCAGTTACAGGACTAGCGGGAGGGCTGACGAGCAGTACTTC,CASSYRTSGRADEQYF
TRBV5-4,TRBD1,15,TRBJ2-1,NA,TGTGCCAGCAGCAGCACAGGGGCCTCCTACAATGAGCAGTTCTTC,CASSSTGASYNEQFF
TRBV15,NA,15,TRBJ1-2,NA,TGTGCCACCAGCAGAGAGGGCCAGGGTGGCTATGGCTACACCTTC,CATSREGQGGYGYTF
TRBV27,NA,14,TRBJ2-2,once,TGTGCCAGCAGTTTTGGGCAGACCCGCGGGGAGCTGTTTTTT,CASSFGQTRGELFF
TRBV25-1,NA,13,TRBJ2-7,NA,TGTGCCAGCAGCCCGGGGATCGCCTACGAGCAGTACTTC,CASSPGIAYEQYF
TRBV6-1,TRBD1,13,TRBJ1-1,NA,TGTGCCAGCAGTACACAGGGGGGTACTGAAGCTTTCTTT,CASSTQGGTEAFF
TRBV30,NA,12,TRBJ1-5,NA,TGTGCCTGGAGTGACCCGGGGGGTCCCCAGCATTTT,CAWSDPGGPQHF
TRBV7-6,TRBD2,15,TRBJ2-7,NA,TGTGCCAGCAGCTTAAACAGCGGGAGCGGCAACGAGCAGTACTTC,CASSLNSGSGNEQYF
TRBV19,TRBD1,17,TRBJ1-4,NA,TGTGCCAGTAGTCTCTTTGACAGGGAACGAGCGAATGAAAAACTGTTTTTT,CASSLFDRERANEKLFF
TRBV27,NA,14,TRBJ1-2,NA,TGTGCCAGCAGTTTATTAGGGAGCGGGTATGGCTACACCTTC,CASSLLGSGYGYTF
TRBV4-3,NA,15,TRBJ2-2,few,TGCGCCAGCAGCCAAGATTGGGCTAACACCGGGGAGCTGTTTTTT,CASSQDWANTGELFF
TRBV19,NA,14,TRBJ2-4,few,TGTGCCACCGACGAGGGAGCTCTGGGGAACATTCAGTACTTC,CATDEGALGNIQYF